This T cell receptor beta chain is from a study of cytomegalovirus exposure and HLA in healthy donors. Study-level points and caveats: Cytomegalovirus status was reportedly diagnosed by the classifier with high specificity and sensitivity. Associated with cytomegalovirus, according to the listing, were fewer than 200 TCR beta chains.

This clone was counted between two and nine times. Its antigen is still unknown. This table comes from immunoSEQ multiplex PCR, and its TCRdb copy is limited to in-frame clones, with some not included. Of about 88,000 clones in the sample, almost 85% are singletons; the top ten hold about 12%. The donors were members of the validation cohort comprising about 130 subjects, separate from the roughly 670-subject first cohort. Germline assignment: CDR1 SGHDN and CDR2 FVKESK. The CDR3 loop spans 13 amino acids. V lost 5 bases and J 10 bases, leaving 16 bases between the germline ends. The V gene is TRBV14, the J gene TRBJ2-3; D is possibly TRBD1 (6 bases). Material for sequencing was PBMCs. The TCR was taken from a woman in her late teens or twenties in good health and CMV-seropositive. CDR3 in amino acids: CASSWTELGSQYF. In nucleotides, the CDR3 is TGTGCCAGCAGCTGGACAGAGCTAGGGTCGCAGTATTTT. The full variable domain, rest sourced from reference TRBV14 and TRBJ2-3, is EAGVTQFPSHSVIEKGQTVTLRCDPISGHDNLYWYRRVMGKEIKFLLHFVKESKQDESGMPNNRFLAERTGGTYSTLKVQPAELEDSGVYFCASSWTELGSQYFGPGTRLTVL.